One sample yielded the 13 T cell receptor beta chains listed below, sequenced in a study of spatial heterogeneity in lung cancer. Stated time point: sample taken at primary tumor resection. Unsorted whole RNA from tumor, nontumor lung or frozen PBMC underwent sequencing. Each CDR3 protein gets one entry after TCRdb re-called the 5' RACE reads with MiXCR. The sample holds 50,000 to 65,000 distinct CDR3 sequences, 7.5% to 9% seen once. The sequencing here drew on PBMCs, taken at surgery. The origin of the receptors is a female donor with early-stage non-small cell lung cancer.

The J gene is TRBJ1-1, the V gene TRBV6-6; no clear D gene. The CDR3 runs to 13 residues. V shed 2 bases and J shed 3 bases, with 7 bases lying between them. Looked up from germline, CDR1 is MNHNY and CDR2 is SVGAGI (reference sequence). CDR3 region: CASSYRDDTEAFF. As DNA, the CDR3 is TGTGCCAGCAGTTACAGGGATGACACTGAAGCTTTCTTT.

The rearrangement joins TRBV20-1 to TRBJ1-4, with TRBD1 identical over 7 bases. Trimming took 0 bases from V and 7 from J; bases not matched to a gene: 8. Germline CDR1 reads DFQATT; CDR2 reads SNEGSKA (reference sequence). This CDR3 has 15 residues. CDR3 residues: CSARDLRTGAEKLFF. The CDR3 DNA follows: TGCAGTGCTAGAGATCTGAGGACAGGTGCTGAAAAACTGTTTTTT.

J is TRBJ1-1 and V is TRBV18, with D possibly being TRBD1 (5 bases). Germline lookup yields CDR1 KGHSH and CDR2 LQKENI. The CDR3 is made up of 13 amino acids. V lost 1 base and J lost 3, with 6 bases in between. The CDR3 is CASSPLGDTEAFF. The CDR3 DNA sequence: TGTGCCAGCTCACCACTGGGGGACACTGAAGCTTTCTTT.

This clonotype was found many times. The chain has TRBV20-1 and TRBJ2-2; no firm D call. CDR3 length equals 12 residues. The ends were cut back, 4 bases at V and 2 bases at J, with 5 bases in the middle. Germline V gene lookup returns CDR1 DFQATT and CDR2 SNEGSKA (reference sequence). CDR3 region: CSATGNTGELFF. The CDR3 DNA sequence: TGCAGTGCTACGGGTAACACCGGGGAGCTGTTTTTT.

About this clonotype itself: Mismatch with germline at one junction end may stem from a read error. The CDR3 here is CATSDPTPGLVGETRYF. CDR3 DNA: TGTGCCACCAGTGACCCCACCCCGGGACTAGTCGGGGAGACCCGGTACTTC. The chain joins TRBV24-1 to TRBJ2-5, with 8 bases identical to TRBD2. CDR1 and CDR2 from the germline V gene are KGHDR and SFDVKD. This CDR3 is built from 17 residues.

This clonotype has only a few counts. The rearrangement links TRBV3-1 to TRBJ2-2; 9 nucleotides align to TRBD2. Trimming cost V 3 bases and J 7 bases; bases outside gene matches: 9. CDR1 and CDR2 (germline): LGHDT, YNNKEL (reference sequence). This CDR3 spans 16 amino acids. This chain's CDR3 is CASSHLGSGGGGELFF. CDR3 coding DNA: TGTGCCAGCAGCCACCTCGGTAGCGGGGGTGGCGGGGAGCTGTTTTTT.

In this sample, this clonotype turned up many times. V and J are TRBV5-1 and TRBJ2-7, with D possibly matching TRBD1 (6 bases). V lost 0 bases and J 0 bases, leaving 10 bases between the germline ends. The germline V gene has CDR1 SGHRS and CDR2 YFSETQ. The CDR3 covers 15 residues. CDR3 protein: CASSLDTGSSYEQYV. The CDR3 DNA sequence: TGCGCCAGCAGCTTGGACACAGGGAGCTCCTACGAGCAGTACGTC.

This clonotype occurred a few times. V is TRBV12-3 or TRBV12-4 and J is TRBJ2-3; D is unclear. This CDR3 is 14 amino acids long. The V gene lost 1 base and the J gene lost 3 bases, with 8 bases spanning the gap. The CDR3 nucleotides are TGTGCCAGCAGTTTAGGTAGGGCAACAGATACGCAGTATTTT. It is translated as CASSLGRATDTQYF.

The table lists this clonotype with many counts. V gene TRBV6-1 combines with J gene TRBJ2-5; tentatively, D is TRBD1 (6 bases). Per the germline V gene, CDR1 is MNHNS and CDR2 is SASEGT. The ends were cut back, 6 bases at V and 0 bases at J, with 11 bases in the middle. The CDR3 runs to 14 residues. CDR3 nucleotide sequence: TGTGCCAGCAGAACTGGACAGTACCAAGAGACCCAGTACTTC. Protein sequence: CASRTGQYQETQYF.

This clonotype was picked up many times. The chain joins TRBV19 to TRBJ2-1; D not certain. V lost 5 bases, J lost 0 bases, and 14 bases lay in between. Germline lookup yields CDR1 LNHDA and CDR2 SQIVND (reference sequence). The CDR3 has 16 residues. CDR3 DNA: TGTGCCAGTAGTCTGAATATCGGAAGCTCCTACAATGAGCAGTTCTTC. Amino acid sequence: CASSLNIGSSYNEQFF.

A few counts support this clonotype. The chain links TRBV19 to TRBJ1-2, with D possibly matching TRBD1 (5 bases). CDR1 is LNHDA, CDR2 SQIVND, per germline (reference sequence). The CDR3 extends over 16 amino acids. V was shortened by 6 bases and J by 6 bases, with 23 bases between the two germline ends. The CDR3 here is CASSLTPLGQLDGYTF. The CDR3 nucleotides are TGTGCCAGTAGCCTAACACCACTCGGACAACTGGATGGCTACACCTTC.

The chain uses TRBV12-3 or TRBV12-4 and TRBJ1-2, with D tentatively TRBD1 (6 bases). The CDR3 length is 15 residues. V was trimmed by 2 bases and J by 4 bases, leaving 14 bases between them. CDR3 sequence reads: CASSLFRGSSYGYTF. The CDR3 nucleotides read TGTGCCAGCAGTTTATTCAGGGGCAGTAGCTATGGCTACACCTTC.

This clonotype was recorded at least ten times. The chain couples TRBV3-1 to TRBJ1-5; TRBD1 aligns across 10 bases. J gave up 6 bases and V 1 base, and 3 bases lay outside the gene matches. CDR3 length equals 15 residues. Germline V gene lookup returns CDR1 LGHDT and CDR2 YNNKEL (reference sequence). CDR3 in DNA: TGTGCCAGCAGCCAAGCCGGACAGGGGGGTCAGCCCCAGCATTTT. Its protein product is CASSQAGQGGQPQHF.